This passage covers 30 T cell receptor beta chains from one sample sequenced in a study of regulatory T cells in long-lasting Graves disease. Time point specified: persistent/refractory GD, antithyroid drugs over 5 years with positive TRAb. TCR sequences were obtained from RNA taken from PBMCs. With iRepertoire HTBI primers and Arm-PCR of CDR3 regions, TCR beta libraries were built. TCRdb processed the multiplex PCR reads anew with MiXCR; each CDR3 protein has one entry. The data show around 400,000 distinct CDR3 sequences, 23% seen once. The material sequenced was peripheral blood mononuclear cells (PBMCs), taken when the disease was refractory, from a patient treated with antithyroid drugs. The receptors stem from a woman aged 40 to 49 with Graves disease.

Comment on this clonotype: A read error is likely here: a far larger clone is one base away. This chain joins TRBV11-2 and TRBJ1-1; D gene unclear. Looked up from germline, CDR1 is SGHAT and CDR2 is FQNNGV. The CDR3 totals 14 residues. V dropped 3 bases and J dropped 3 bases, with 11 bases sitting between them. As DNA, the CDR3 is TGTGCCAGCAGCTTCGCGGCGGGCTACACTGAAGCTTTCTTT. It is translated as CASSFAAGYTEAFF.

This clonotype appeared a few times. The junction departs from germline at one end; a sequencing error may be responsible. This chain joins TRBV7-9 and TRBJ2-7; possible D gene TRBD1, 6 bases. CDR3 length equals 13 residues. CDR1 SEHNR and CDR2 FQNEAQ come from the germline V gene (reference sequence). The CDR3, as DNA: TGTGCCAGCAGTTTAGACAGGCGCCACGAGCAGTACTTC. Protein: CASSLDRRHEQYF.

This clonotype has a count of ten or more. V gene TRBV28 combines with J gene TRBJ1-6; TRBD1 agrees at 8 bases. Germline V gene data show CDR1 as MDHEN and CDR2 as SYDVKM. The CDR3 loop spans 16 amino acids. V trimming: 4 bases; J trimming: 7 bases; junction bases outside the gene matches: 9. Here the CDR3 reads CASSSWTGRNNSPLHF. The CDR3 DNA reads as TGTGCCAGCAGTTCTTGGACAGGGCGGAACAATTCACCCCTCCACTTT.

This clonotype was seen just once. The CDR3 region has the DNA TGTGCCAGCAGCTCCCCCGGGGCCAACCGAGATACGCAGTATTTT. As protein: CASSSPGANRDTQYF. The chain is built from TRBV7-3 and TRBJ2-3; D is tentatively TRBD1 or TRBD2 (5 bases each). With 4 bases removed from V and 5 bases from J, the gap between germline ends came to 16 bases. Germline CDR1 SGHTA, CDR2 FQGTGA. The CDR3 is 15 residues long.

The chain's CDR3 is CASSAGLAGETQYF. The CDR3 bases are TGTGCCAGCAGCGCCGGACTAGCAGGGGAGACCCAGTACTTC. V gene TRBV9 combines with J gene TRBJ2-5; TRBD2 agrees at 8 bases. There are 14 residues in the CDR3. The germline CDR1 and CDR2 sequences are SGDLS and YYNGEE. J was trimmed by 5 bases and V by 3 bases; bases with no gene match: 6.

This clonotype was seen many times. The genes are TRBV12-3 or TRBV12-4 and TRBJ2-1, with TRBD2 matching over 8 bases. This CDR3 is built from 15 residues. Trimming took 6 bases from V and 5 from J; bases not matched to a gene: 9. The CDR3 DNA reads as TGTGCCAGCAGGTTTGGCGGGGGGTGGGACAATGAGCAGTTCTTC. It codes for CASRFGGGWDNEQFF.

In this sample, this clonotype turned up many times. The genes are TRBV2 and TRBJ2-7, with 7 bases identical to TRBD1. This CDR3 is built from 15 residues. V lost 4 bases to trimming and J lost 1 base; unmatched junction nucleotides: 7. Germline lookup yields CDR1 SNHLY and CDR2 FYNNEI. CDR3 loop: CASSARGRRSYEQYF. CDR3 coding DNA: TGTGCCAGCAGTGCGAGGGGGCGAAGGTCCTACGAGCAGTACTTC.

CDR3 in DNA: TGTGCCAGCAGCTTAACAGGGGTAGCCTACGAGCAGTACTTC. Its protein is CASSLTGVAYEQYF. The chain employs TRBV7-9 and TRBJ2-7; 7 bases map to TRBD1. CDR3 size: 14 residues. Unmatched junction bases numbered 3, after V lost 2 bases and J lost 2 bases. The germline CDR1 and CDR2 sequences are SEHNR and FQNEAQ (reference sequence).

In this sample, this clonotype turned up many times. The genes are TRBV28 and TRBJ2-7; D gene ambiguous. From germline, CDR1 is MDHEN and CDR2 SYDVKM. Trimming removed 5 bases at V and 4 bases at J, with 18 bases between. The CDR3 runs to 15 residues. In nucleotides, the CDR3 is TGTGCCAGCAGTCCGCCGTTTTCCACCGAGTACGAGCAGTACTTC. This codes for CASSPPFSTEYEQYF. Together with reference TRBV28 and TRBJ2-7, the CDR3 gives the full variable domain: DVKVTQSSRYLVKRTGEKVFLECVQDMDHENMFWYRQDPGLGLRLIYFSYDVKMKEKGDIPEGYSVSREKKERFSLILESASTNQTSMYLCASSPPFSTEYEQYFGPGTRLTVT.

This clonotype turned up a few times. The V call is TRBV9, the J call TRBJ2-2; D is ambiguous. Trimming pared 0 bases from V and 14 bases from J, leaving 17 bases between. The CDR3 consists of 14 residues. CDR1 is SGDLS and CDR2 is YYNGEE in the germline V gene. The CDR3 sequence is CASSVVPLGSSLFF. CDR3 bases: TGTGCCAGCAGCGTAGTTCCCCTGGGTAGTAGTCTGTTTTTT.

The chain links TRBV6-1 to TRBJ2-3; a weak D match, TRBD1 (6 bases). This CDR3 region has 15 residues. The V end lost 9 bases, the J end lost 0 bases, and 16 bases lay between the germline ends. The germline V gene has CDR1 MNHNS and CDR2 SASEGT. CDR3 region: CASSDLGASTDTQYF. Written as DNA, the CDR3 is TGTGCCAGTTCCGACCTGGGGGCAAGCACAGATACGCAGTATTTT.

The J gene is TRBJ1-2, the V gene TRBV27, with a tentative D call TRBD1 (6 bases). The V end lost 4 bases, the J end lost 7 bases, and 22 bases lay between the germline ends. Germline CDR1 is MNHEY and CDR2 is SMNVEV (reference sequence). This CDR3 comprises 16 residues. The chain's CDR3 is CASSSYLTGKGGGYTF. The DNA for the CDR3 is TGTGCCAGCAGTTCCTACTTAACAGGGAAAGGTGGTGGCTACACCTTC.

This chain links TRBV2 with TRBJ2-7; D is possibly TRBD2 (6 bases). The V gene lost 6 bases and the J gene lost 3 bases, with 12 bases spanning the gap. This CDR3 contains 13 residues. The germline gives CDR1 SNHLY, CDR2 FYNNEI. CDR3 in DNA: TGTGCCAGCAGCACGGCGGGGAACTACGAGCAGTACTTC. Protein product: CASSTAGNYEQYF.

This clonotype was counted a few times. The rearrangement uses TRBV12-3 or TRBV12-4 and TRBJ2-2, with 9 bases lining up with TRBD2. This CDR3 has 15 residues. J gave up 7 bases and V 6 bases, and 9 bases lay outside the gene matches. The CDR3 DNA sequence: TGTGCCAGCAGGGAGCTAGCGGGATATTTCGGGGAGCTGTTTTTT. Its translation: CASRELAGYFGELFF.

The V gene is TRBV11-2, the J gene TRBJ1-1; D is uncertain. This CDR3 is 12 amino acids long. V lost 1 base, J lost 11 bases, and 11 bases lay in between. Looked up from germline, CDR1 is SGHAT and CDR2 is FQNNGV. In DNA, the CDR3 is TGTGCCAGCAGCTTAGCGGCGCGGGTTGCTTTCTTT. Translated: CASSLAARVAFF.

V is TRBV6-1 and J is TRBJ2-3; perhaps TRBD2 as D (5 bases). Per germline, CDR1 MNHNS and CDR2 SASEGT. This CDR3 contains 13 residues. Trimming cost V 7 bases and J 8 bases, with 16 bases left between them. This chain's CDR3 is CASTGISVATQYF. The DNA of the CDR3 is TGTGCCAGCACCGGGATTAGCGTGGCTACGCAGTATTTT.

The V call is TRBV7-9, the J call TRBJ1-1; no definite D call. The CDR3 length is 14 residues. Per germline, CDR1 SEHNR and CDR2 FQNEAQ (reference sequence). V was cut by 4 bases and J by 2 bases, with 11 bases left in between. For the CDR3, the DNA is TGTGCCAGCAGCTACAAGACGGCTAACACTGAAGCTTTCTTT. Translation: CASSYKTANTEAFF.

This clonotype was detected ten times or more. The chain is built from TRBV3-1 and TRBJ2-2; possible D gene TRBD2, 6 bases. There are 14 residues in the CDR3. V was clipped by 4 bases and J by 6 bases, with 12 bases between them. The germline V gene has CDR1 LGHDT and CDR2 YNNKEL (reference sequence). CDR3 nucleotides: TGTGCCAGCAGCCGACTAGTTCTTGCCGGGGAGCTGTTTTTT. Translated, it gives CASSRLVLAGELFF.

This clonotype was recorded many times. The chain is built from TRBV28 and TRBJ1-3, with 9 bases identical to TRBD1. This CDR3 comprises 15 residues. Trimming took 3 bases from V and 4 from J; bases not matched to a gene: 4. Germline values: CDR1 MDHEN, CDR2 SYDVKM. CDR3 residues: CASSFGTGTGNTIYF. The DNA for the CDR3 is TGTGCCAGCAGTTTTGGGACAGGGACAGGAAACACCATATATTTT.

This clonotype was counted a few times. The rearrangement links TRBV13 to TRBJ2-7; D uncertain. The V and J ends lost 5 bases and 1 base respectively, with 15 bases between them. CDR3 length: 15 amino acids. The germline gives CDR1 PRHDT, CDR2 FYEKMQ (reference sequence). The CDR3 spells CASSKHWIGSYEQYF. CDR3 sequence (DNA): TGTGCCAGCAGCAAACACTGGATTGGATCCTACGAGCAGTACTTC.

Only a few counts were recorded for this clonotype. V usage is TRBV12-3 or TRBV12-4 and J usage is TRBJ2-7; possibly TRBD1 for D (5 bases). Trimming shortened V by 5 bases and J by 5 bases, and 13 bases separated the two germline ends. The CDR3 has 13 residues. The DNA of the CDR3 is TGTGCCAGCAGTCCTAGGGGTCCCCACGAGCAGTACTTC. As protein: CASSPRGPHEQYF.

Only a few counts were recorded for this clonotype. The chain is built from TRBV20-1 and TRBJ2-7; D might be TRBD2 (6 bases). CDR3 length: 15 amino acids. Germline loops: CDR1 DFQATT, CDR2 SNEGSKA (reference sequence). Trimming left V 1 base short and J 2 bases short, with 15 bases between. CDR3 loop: CSARGGRGNTYEQYF. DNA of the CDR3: TGCAGTGCTAGAGGGGGCCGCGGGAACACCTACGAGCAGTACTTC.

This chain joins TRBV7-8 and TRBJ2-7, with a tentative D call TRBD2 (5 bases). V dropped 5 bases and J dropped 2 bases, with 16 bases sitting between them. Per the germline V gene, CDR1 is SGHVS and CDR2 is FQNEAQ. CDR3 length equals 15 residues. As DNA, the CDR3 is TGTGCCAGCAGCACCCGGGGTAGCCAGCCCTACGAGCAGTACTTC. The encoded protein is CASSTRGSQPYEQYF.

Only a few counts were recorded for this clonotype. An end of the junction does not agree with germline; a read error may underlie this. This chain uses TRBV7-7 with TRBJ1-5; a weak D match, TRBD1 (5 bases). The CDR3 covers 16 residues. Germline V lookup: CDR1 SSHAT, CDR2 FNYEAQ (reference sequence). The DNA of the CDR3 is TGTGCTAGCAGCCTGCTGACAGTCCCTTTCAATCAGCCCCAGCATTTT. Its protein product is CASSLLTVPFNQPQHF.

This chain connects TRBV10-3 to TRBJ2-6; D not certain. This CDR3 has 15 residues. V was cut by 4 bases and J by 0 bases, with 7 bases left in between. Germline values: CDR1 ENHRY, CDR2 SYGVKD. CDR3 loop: CAISGSLSGANVLTF. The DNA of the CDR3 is TGTGCCATCAGTGGATCGCTCTCTGGGGCCAACGTCCTGACTTTC.

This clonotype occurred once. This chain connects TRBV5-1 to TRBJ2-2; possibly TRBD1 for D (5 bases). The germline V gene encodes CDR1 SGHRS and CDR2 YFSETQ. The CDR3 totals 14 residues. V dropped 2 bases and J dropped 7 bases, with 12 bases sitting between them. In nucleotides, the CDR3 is TGCGCCAGCAGCTTTCAGGGAAGGAGCGGGGAGCTGTTTTTT. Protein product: CASSFQGRSGELFF.

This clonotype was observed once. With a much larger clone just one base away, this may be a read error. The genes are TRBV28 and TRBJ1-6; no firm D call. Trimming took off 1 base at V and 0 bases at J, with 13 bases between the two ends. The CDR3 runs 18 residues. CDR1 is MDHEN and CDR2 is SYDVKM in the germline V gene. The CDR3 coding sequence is TGTGCCAGCAGTTTATTTGGTAGCCGAGGCTCCTATAATTCACCCCTCCACTTT. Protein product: CASSLFGSRGSYNSPLHF.

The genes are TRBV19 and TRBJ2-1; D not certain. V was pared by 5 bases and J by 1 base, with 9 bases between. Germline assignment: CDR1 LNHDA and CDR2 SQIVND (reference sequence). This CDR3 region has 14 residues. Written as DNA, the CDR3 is TGTGCCAGTAGTGCATGGGATTCCTACAATGAGCAGTTCTTC. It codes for CASSAWDSYNEQFF.

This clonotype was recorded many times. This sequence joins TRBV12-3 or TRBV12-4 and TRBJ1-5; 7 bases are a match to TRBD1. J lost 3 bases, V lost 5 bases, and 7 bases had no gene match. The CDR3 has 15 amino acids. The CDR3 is CASSPNRGPNQPQHF. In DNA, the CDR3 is TGTGCCAGCAGTCCAAACAGGGGACCCAATCAGCCCCAGCATTTT.

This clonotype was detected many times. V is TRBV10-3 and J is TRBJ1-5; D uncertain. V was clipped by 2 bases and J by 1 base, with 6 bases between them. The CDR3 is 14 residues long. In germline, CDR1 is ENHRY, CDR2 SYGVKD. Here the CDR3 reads CAISEGRSNQPQHF. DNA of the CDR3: TGTGCCATCAGTGAGGGGAGGAGCAATCAGCCCCAGCATTTT.